These 15 T cell receptor beta chains were sequenced from one sample in a study of T cell repertoires in cytomegalovirus infection. TCRdb reprocessed the reads with MiXCR, giving one entry per CDR3 protein. Among roughly 280,000 distinct CDR3 sequences listed, roughly an eighth were seen once. The sample consisted of PBMCs. These receptor sequences come from a human donor in good health (CMV status not recorded). Some clones in this sample may be carry-over from other donors' samples.

This clonotype came up many times. This chain joins TRBV19 and TRBJ2-1, with 11 bases fitting TRBD2. CDR3 length: 16 residues. Germline V gene sequence: CDR1 LNHDA, CDR2 SQIVND (reference sequence). The ends lost 5 bases at V and 8 bases at J; junction bases unmatched: 11. Written as DNA, the CDR3 is TGTGCCAGTAGTCCTCAACTAGCGGGAGATTGGCATGAGCAGTTCTTC. Its translation: CASSPQLAGDWHEQFF.

Many counts were recorded for this clonotype. The genes are TRBV7-2 and TRBJ2-4; possibly TRBD2 for D (5 bases). The length of the CDR3 is 16 residues. CDR1 SGHTA and CDR2 FQGNSA come from the germline V gene. The ends were cut back, 5 bases at V and 0 bases at J, with 14 bases in the middle. CDR3 loop: CASSPQAGLAKNIQYF. CDR3 nucleotides: TGTGCCAGCAGCCCTCAGGCGGGTTTAGCCAAAAACATTCAGTACTTC.

The table lists this clonotype with many counts. The genes are TRBV5-6 and TRBJ1-1; tentatively, D is TRBD1 (5 bases). Trimming left V 5 bases short and J 1 base short, with 12 bases between. Looked up from germline, CDR1 is SGHDT and CDR2 is YYEEEE. The CDR3 is 14 residues long. The CDR3 coding sequence is TGTGCCAGCAGAGTTAAAGGACAGAACACTGAAGCTTTCTTT. It encodes CASRVKGQNTEAFF.

The table lists this clonotype with a few counts. This sequence joins TRBV20-1 and TRBJ2-5; the D gene could be TRBD1 or TRBD2 (5 bases each). Germline V CDR1 and CDR2: DFQATT, SNEGSKA (reference sequence). This CDR3 spans 14 amino acids. Trimming left V 0 bases short and J 2 bases short, with 10 bases between. CDR3 sequence reads: CSARDSGRQETQYF. The CDR3 DNA sequence: TGCAGTGCTAGAGATTCAGGGAGACAAGAGACCCAGTACTTC.

This clonotype was observed at least ten times. The chain uses TRBV19 and TRBJ1-1; D gene ambiguous. Germline CDR1 and CDR2: LNHDA and SQIVND (reference sequence). The germline V and J ends were trimmed by 1 base and 7 bases, with 10 bases remaining between them. The CDR3 spans 13 residues. The CDR3 region is CASSIGPLGEAFF. The DNA for the CDR3 is TGTGCCAGTAGTATAGGACCTTTGGGTGAAGCTTTCTTT.

This clonotype has a count of ten or more. J is TRBJ2-7 and V is TRBV7-2; 8 bases align to TRBD2. Germline V gives CDR1 SGHTA, CDR2 FQGNSA. The V and J ends lost 5 bases and 5 bases, in that order; junction bases with no gene match: 8. The CDR3 runs to 14 residues. The CDR3 DNA follows: TGTGCCAGCAGCCCTTGGACTAGCTTCCACGAGCAGTACTTC. Translating gives CASSPWTSFHEQYF.

The chain carries TRBV7-8 and TRBJ1-1; D is uncertain. Deletions cut 3 bases from V and 5 bases from J, with 10 bases between. The germline CDR1 and CDR2 sequences are SGHVS and FQNEAQ. The CDR3 covers 13 residues. As DNA, the CDR3 is TGTGCCAGCAGCTTTGGGGTAGGGACTGAAGCTTTCTTT. Its translation: CASSFGVGTEAFF.

This clonotype was recorded at least ten times. Compared with germline, one end of the junction differs, possibly owing to a read error. The chain recombines TRBV5-1 with TRBJ1-1; maybe TRBD1 (5 bases). CDR3 length: 14 amino acids. Germline V gene data show CDR1 as SGHRS and CDR2 as YFSETQ. The CDR3 nucleotides read TGTGCCAGCAGCTTAGCTGGGGGGAACACTGAAGCTTTCTTT. Translation: CASSLAGGNTEAFF.

This clonotype appeared a few times. The chain couples TRBV20-1 to TRBJ1-1; D is ambiguous. The CDR3 length is 14 residues. The V and J ends lost 1 base and 2 bases respectively, with 11 bases between them. Germline lookup yields CDR1 DFQATT and CDR2 SNEGSKA (reference sequence). CDR3 coding DNA: TGCAGTGCTAGAGGGCAGCGGAAAAACACTGAAGCTTTCTTT. Translation gives CSARGQRKNTEAFF.

The J gene is TRBJ2-3, the V gene TRBV29-1; 8 nucleotides line up with TRBD1. This CDR3 comprises 13 residues. Germline V lookup: CDR1 SQVTM, CDR2 ANQGSEA. V trimming: 5 bases; J trimming: 1 base; junction bases outside the gene matches: 2. CDR3 amino acids: CSVPGQGTDTQYF. DNA of the CDR3: TGCAGCGTTCCGGGACAGGGCACAGATACGCAGTATTTT.

In its sample, this clonotype was seen many times. The rearrangement joins TRBV7-9 to TRBJ2-1, with unresolved D. Trimming took 4 bases from V and 7 from J, leaving 2 bases between them. The CDR3 is 10 residues long. Germline V CDR1 and CDR2: SEHNR, FQNEAQ (reference sequence). CDR3 nucleotide sequence: TGTGCCAGCAGCTCGAATGAGCAGTTCTTC. It encodes CASSSNEQFF. The entire variable domain, with the rest obtained from reference TRBV7-9 and TRBJ2-1, is as follows: DTGVSQNPRHKITKRGQNVTFRCDPISEHNRLYWYRQTLGQGPEFLTYFQNEAQLEKSRLLSDRFSAERPKGSFSTLEIQRTEQGDSAMYLCASSSNEQFFGPGTRLTVL.

V usage is TRBV6-6 and J usage is TRBJ1-3; D possibly corresponds to TRBD1 (6 bases). CDR1 is MNHNY, CDR2 SVGAGI, per germline (reference sequence). This CDR3 is 14 amino acids long. The V gene lost 2 bases and the J gene lost 3 bases, with 8 bases spanning the gap. CDR3 amino acids: CASSYRGGGNTIYF. The DNA of the CDR3 is TGTGCCAGCAGTTACAGAGGGGGTGGAAACACCATATATTTT.

The chain uses TRBV5-1 and TRBJ2-5; no clear D gene. Germline V gives CDR1 SGHRS, CDR2 YFSETQ. There are 12 residues in the CDR3. V lost 4 bases and J lost 5, with 9 bases in between. The DNA of the CDR3 is TGCGCCAGCAGCCCCCCTGCGGAGACCCAGTACTTC. Translation: CASSPPAETQYF.

The sample holds a few counts of this clonotype. The chain joins TRBV20-1 to TRBJ1-2, with a weak D call TRBD1 (5 bases). V lost 6 bases and J lost 5, with 25 bases in between. Germline V gene sequence: CDR1 DFQATT, CDR2 SNEGSKA (reference sequence). The CDR3 contains 16 residues. The CDR3 sequence: CSASRGGAGFGYGYTF. CDR3 coding DNA: TGCAGTGCCAGCCGGGGAGGTGCAGGGTTTGGGTATGGCTACACCTTC.

This clonotype has a count of ten or more. The V call is TRBV7-9, the J call TRBJ1-1, with 10 positions matching TRBD1. CDR3 length: 15 residues. Germline values: CDR1 SEHNR, CDR2 FQNEAQ (reference sequence). Unmatched junction bases numbered 6, after V lost 6 bases and J lost 2 bases. In nucleotides, the CDR3 is TGTGCCAGCAGTCCAGACAGGGGGCTTAACACTGAAGCTTTCTTT. It translates to CASSPDRGLNTEAFF. The full variable domain, in which reference TRBV7-9 and TRBJ1-1 provide the parts outside the CDR3, is DTGVSQNPRHKITKRGQNVTFRCDPISEHNRLYWYRQTLGQGPEFLTYFQNEAQLEKSRLLSDRFSAERPKGSFSTLEIQRTEQGDSAMYLCASSPDRGLNTEAFFGQGTRLTVV.